The 15 T cell receptor beta chains presented below share a single source sample, sequenced in a study of cytomegalovirus exposure and HLA in healthy donors. Primers: 60 Vbeta forward and 13 Jbeta reverse. The method was immunoSEQ multiplex PCR; TCRdb's version includes in-frame clones alone and lacks a portion of them. The sample has about 130,000 clones, approximately 85% seen once. Sequenced: PBMCs. Receptors were obtained from a boy aged 5-17 years in good health and CMV-seronegative.

The chain uses TRBV4-1 and TRBJ1-1; TRBD1 agrees at 9 bases. This CDR3 is 16 amino acids long. After removal of 4 bases from V and 1 base from J, the junction contained 7 bases not matched to a gene. Germline values: CDR1 MGHRA, CDR2 YSYEKL. This chain's CDR3 is CASSRLQGAGNTEAFF. CDR3 coding DNA: TGCGCCAGCAGCCGATTACAGGGGGCAGGGAACACTGAAGCTTTCTTT.

The rearrangement joins TRBV6-4 to TRBJ2-3; D gene uncertain. The CDR3 consists of 14 residues. Germline CDR1 MRHNA, CDR2 SNTAGT. V was cut by 4 bases and J by 1 base, with 9 bases left in between. Written as DNA, the CDR3 is TGTGCCAGCAGTGTCGACTCCGGCACAGATACGCAGTATTTT. This encodes CASSVDSGTDTQYF.

This chain uses TRBV27 with TRBJ2-7; tentatively, D is TRBD2 (5 bases). The CDR3 length is 16 residues. CDR1 MNHEY and CDR2 SMNVEV come from the germline V gene (reference sequence). The germline V and J ends were trimmed by 2 bases and 7 bases, with 21 bases remaining between them. The CDR3: CASSLKLTGSLDEQYF. For the CDR3, the DNA is TGTGCCAGCAGTTTAAAATTGACGGGGAGCTTGGATGAGCAGTACTTC.

The chain combines TRBV14 with TRBJ2-1; tentatively, D is TRBD1 (6 bases). The V gene's germline CDR1 is SGHDN and CDR2 FVKESK. V was shortened by 3 bases and J by 9 bases, with 15 bases between the two germline ends. This CDR3 is built from 14 residues. The CDR3 DNA is TGTGCCAGCAGCCAGAAATGGGACACAAGTGAGCAGTTCTTC. Its protein is CASSQKWDTSEQFF.

The J gene is TRBJ1-1, the V gene TRBV6-1; D might be TRBD1 (5 bases). The germline V and J ends were trimmed by 4 bases and 1 base, with 7 bases remaining between them. The CDR3 totals 13 residues. CDR1 and CDR2 (germline): MNHNS, SASEGT. In DNA, the CDR3 is TGTGCCAGCAGTGGAGGACAGAACACTGAAGCTTTCTTT. It codes for CASSGGQNTEAFF.

This chain connects TRBV5-4 to TRBJ1-1, with a possible D match to TRBD1 (6 bases). Germline lookup yields CDR1 SGHNT and CDR2 YYREEE (reference sequence). The CDR3 consists of 13 residues. Trimming took off 7 bases at V and 0 bases at J, with 10 bases between the two ends. CDR3 sequence reads: CASAQGMNTEAFF. The CDR3 nucleotides read TGTGCCAGCGCACAGGGCATGAACACTGAAGCTTTCTTT.

This chain uses TRBV11-3 with TRBJ1-2, with D perhaps TRBD1 (6 bases). Between the trimmed V and J ends, which lost 2 bases and 8 bases, there was a span of 9 bases. This CDR3 has 12 residues. Germline V lookup: CDR1 SGHNT, CDR2 YENEEA. CDR3 nucleotide sequence: TGTGCCAGCAGCTTATGGGGGCAAGGCTACACCTTC. Translating gives CASSLWGQGYTF.

V usage is TRBV9 and J usage is TRBJ1-3; 7 bases are shared with TRBD1. The CDR3 runs to 16 residues. Germline V CDR1 and CDR2: SGDLS, YYNGEE. V lost 0 bases, J lost 0 bases, and 3 bases stayed unmatched. This CDR3 is CASSVGGTASGNTIYF. As DNA, the CDR3 is TGTGCCAGCAGCGTAGGAGGGACAGCCTCTGGAAACACCATATATTTT.

This clone was seen a few times. CDR3 protein: CASSLVAGRNEQFF. The DNA for the CDR3 is TGTGCCAGCAGCTTGGTTGCAGGTAGGAATGAGCAGTTCTTC. This chain links TRBV5-6 with TRBJ2-1; no clear D gene. The CDR3 consists of 14 residues. Germline V gene data show CDR1 as SGHDT and CDR2 as YYEEEE. V was cut by 0 bases and J by 7 bases, with 11 bases left in between.

The rearrangement uses TRBV7-2 and TRBJ1-1, with D possibly matching TRBD1 (6 bases). Germline assignment: CDR1 SGHTA and CDR2 FQGNSA. The CDR3 covers 15 residues. Trimming pared 4 bases from V and 3 bases from J, leaving 15 bases between. This chain's CDR3 is CASSSPGAGDTEAFF. CDR3 bases: TGTGCCAGCAGCTCCCCGGGGGCGGGGGACACTGAAGCTTTCTTT.

The chain links TRBV7-9 to TRBJ1-3; 8 nucleotides align to TRBD1. The V and J ends lost 5 bases and 2 bases, in that order; junction bases with no gene match: 5. Per the germline V gene, CDR1 is SEHNR and CDR2 is FQNEAQ (reference sequence). CDR3 size: 15 residues. The CDR3 nucleotides read TGTGCCAGCAGCCCGACGACAGGGGCTGGAAACACCATATATTTT. It translates to CASSPTTGAGNTIYF.

This chain links TRBV28 with TRBJ1-6; 11 bases match TRBD1. Germline loops: CDR1 MDHEN, CDR2 SYDVKM. The CDR3 is 13 amino acids. The J segment lost 9 bases and the V segment lost 5 bases, leaving 0 bases of the junction unmatched. CDR3 amino acids: CASSGQGASPLHF. The CDR3 nucleotides read TGTGCCAGCAGTGGACAGGGGGCTTCACCCCTCCACTTT.

This chain uses TRBV19 with TRBJ1-5, with TRBD1 identical over 11 bases. J gave up 5 bases and V 10 bases, and 13 bases lay outside the gene matches. Per the germline V gene, CDR1 is LNHDA and CDR2 is SQIVND (reference sequence). This CDR3 region has 16 residues. The CDR3 sequence: CAISNPGQGGYQPQHF. The CDR3 region has the DNA TGTGCCATCTCAAACCCGGGACAGGGGGGTTATCAGCCCCAGCATTTT.

The V gene is TRBV6-6, the J gene TRBJ1-2; D is unclear. V lost 6 bases, J lost 4 bases, and 12 bases lay in between. This CDR3 is 13 amino acids long. CDR1 is MNHNY, CDR2 SVGAGI, per germline (reference sequence). The CDR3 is CASSPGLSYGYTF. In DNA, the CDR3 is TGTGCCAGCAGCCCCGGACTTAGCTATGGCTACACCTTC.

The chain couples TRBV7-3 to TRBJ1-6; D possibly corresponds to TRBD1 (5 bases). The length of the CDR3 is 13 residues. Trimming stripped 4 bases from V and 10 bases from J, with 11 bases between. CDR1 is SGHTA, CDR2 FQGTGA, per germline. This CDR3 reads CASSSTGSSPLHF. The CDR3 DNA reads TGTGCCAGCAGCTCCACAGGTTCATCACCCCTCCACTTT.